The 29 T cell receptor beta chains below were found in one sample sequenced in a study of blood T cells in healthy people across ages. A second PCR, run for about 7 to 11 cycles, used a sample-barcoded 5' primer plus a J-beta primer mix. TCRdb fed the 5' RACE reads into MiXCR, producing one record per CDR3 protein. The sample has approximately 800,000 distinct CDR3 sequences, about 34% seen once. The sample taken for sequencing was blood. Every receptor here comes from a man aged 18 to 29 in good health.

The chain recombines TRBV20-1 with TRBJ1-1; D remains unclear. Germline values: CDR1 DFQATT, CDR2 SNEGSKA (reference sequence). CDR3 length equals 11 residues. V shed 0 bases and J shed 8 bases, with 7 bases lying between them. The CDR3 sequence is CSAREVREAFF. DNA for the CDR3: TGCAGTGCTAGAGAGGTCAGGGAAGCTTTCTTT.

This clonotype was found many times. The rearrangement joins TRBV9 to TRBJ2-5; 8 positions match TRBD2. Germline trimming cut 3 bases from V and 2 bases from J; bases unmatched to any gene: 3. This CDR3 region has 14 residues. Germline V lookup: CDR1 SGDLS, CDR2 YYNGEE. The CDR3: CASSGSGTQETQYF. Here the CDR3 DNA reads TGTGCCAGCAGCGGTAGCGGGACTCAAGAGACCCAGTACTTC.

For this clonotype: It may be a read error: a sequence one base away is much more abundant. The rearrangement uses TRBV6-6 and TRBJ2-4; 8 bases align to TRBD1. This CDR3 is 19 amino acids long. Germline V CDR1 and CDR2: MNHNY, SVGAGI (reference sequence). Germline trimming cut 5 bases from V and 0 bases from J; bases unmatched to any gene: 15. CDR3 sequence reads: CASSRPDRTGRAAKNIQYF. DNA for the CDR3: TGTGCCAGCAGTAGGCCTGACCGGACAGGGCGGGCAGCCAAAAACATTCAGTACTTC.

With regard to this clonotype: The junction departs from germline at one end; a sequencing error may be responsible. V gene TRBV12-5 combines with J gene TRBJ2-5, with TRBD1 matching over 8 bases. Per germline, CDR1 LGHNT and CDR2 FRNRAP. CDR3 length: 16 residues. The CDR3, as DNA: TGTGCTAGTGGTACAACCCGACAGGGGATACAAGGGACCCAGTACTTC. Translated: CASGTTRQGIQGTQYF.

J is TRBJ1-6 and V is TRBV27, with D hard to call. V was shortened by 6 bases and J by 10 bases, with 7 bases between the two germline ends. This CDR3 is 11 amino acids long. Germline V gene sequence: CDR1 MNHEY, CDR2 SMNVEV (reference sequence). The CDR3 nucleotides read TGTGCCAGCAGCCAAGGATCACCCCTCCACTTT. Protein: CASSQGSPLHF.

This clonotype was seen more than once but under ten times. The chain uses TRBV7-3 and TRBJ1-5, with 7 bases that match TRBD1. The CDR3 covers 17 residues. J gave up 6 bases and V 1 base, and 12 bases lay outside the gene matches. Germline V CDR1 and CDR2: SGHTA, FQGTGA. CDR3 protein: CASSLNPSGGLFQPQHF. CDR3 DNA: TGTGCCAGCAGCTTAAACCCATCAGGGGGTCTCTTTCAGCCCCAGCATTTT.

This clonotype was counted at least ten times. The chain has TRBV20-1 and TRBJ2-1; the D is unclear. The CDR3 is made up of 15 amino acids. CDR1 and CDR2 (germline): DFQATT, SNEGSKA (reference sequence). Trimming left V 4 bases short and J 0 bases short, with 13 bases between. CDR3 region: CSANSPASSYNEQFF. As DNA, the CDR3 is TGCAGTGCTAATTCTCCGGCGAGCTCCTACAATGAGCAGTTCTTC.

The rearrangement uses TRBV7-9 and TRBJ1-2, with 9 positions matching TRBD1. Per the germline V gene, CDR1 is SEHNR and CDR2 is FQNEAQ (reference sequence). CDR3 length: 13 residues. With 4 bases clipped from V and 8 bases from J, the junction kept 5 bases outside the gene matches. CDR3 region: CASSWDRAGGYTF. CDR3 DNA: TGTGCCAGCAGCTGGGACAGGGCGGGCGGCTACACCTTC.

The gene calls are TRBV10-3 and TRBJ2-3, with TRBD1 identical over 9 bases. The CDR3 consists of 11 residues. V was pared by 10 bases and J by 9 bases, with 5 bases of the junction left unmatched. The V gene's germline CDR1 is ENHRY and CDR2 SYGVKD. The CDR3 is CATGTGNTQYF. CDR3 DNA sequence: TGTGCCACCGGGACAGGGAACACGCAGTATTTT.

CDR3 region: CASTSRAAGNTIYF. The CDR3 region has the DNA TGTGCCAGCACTTCGAGGGCAGCTGGAAACACCATATATTTT. V gene TRBV27 combines with J gene TRBJ1-3; D remains unclear. Germline V gene sequence: CDR1 MNHEY, CDR2 SMNVEV (reference sequence). The CDR3 is 14 amino acids. V shed 7 bases and J shed 2 bases, with 12 bases lying between them.

This chain links TRBV21-1 with TRBJ2-1; the table assigns TRBD1, which was not confirmed against the DNA. TRBV21-1 is a recognized pseudogene. This CDR3 has 15 residues. The DNA for the CDR3 is TGTGCCAGCAGCCCAGGGAGAAGCTCTCCGAGTGGGCAGTTCTTC. Translating it yields CASSPGRSSPSGQFF.

The rearrangement joins TRBV4-3 to TRBJ1-4; a possible D gene is TRBD1 (5 bases). CDR3 length: 16 residues. Germline CDR1 LGHNA, CDR2 YSLEER. With 3 bases removed from V and 9 bases from J, the gap between germline ends came to 20 bases. This CDR3 is CASSQATGGGMKKLFF. The CDR3 DNA reads TGCGCCAGCAGCCAGGCTACAGGCGGTGGAATGAAAAAACTGTTTTTT.

The sample holds a few counts of this clonotype. The chain has TRBV7-9 and TRBJ1-1; 7 bases align to TRBD1. CDR1 SEHNR and CDR2 FQNEAQ come from the germline V gene (reference sequence). The CDR3 has 14 amino acids. V trimming: 5 bases; J trimming: 3 bases; junction bases outside the gene matches: 6. CDR3 bases: TGTGCCAGCAGCCACGGAGACAGGGACACTGAAGCTTTCTTT. Its protein product is CASSHGDRDTEAFF.

The rearrangement links TRBV3-1 to TRBJ1-2; D perhaps matches TRBD1 (5 bases). Germline-derived CDR1 and CDR2 are LGHDT and YNNKEL (reference sequence). This CDR3 spans 12 amino acids. Trimming shortened V by 6 bases and J by 12 bases, and 17 bases separated the two germline ends. The CDR3 loop is CASRGSLRDHTF. As DNA, the CDR3 is TGTGCCAGCAGGGGGTCGTTAAGGGACCACACCTTC.

This clonotype was counted many times. The chain carries TRBV12-3 or TRBV12-4 and TRBJ2-1; 7 bases align to TRBD2. V was clipped by 6 bases and J by 6 bases; unmatched bases: 5. This CDR3 is 13 amino acids long. CDR3 DNA: TGTGCCAGCAGCTGGGGGGGGATCAATGAGCAGTTCTTC. It encodes CASSWGGINEQFF.

The V call is TRBV25-1, the J call TRBJ1-2, with D hard to call. This CDR3 has 16 amino acids. V was shortened by 3 bases and J by 0 bases, with 14 bases between the two germline ends. From germline, CDR1 is MGHDK and CDR2 SYGVNS. CDR3 in DNA: TGTGCCAGCAGTGACGCGGGCAAACTAGCTAACTATGGCTACACCTTC. Translating it yields CASSDAGKLANYGYTF.

This clonotype was found many times. CDR3 bases: TGTGCCAGCAGTTTGCCTACGGGAGGGGGCCAAGAGACCCAGTACTTC. This codes for CASSLPTGGGQETQYF. This sequence joins TRBV12-3 or TRBV12-4 and TRBJ2-5, with 8 bases fitting TRBD2. The CDR3 extends over 16 amino acids. V lost 3 bases to trimming and J lost 1 base; unmatched junction nucleotides: 7.

In this sample, this clonotype turned up many times. The chain is built from TRBV12-3 or TRBV12-4 and TRBJ2-7, with 9 bases that match TRBD1. CDR3 size: 15 residues. With V trimmed by 2 bases and J by 5 bases, 7 bases remained unmatched. This CDR3 reads CASSLKGQGFDEQYF. DNA of the CDR3: TGTGCCAGCAGTTTAAAGGGACAGGGATTCGACGAGCAGTACTTC.

Concerning this clonotype itself: A much larger clone lies one base from this, so it may be a read error. This chain connects TRBV6-6 to TRBJ2-3, with D possibly TRBD1 on 7 matching bases. Per germline, CDR1 MNHNY and CDR2 SVGAGI (reference sequence). The CDR3 loop spans 13 amino acids. Trimming shortened V by 4 bases and J by 5 bases, and 10 bases separated the two germline ends. The CDR3 DNA reads as TGTGCCAGCAGTTGTCAGGGGGGAGATACGCAGTATTTT. Amino acids: CASSCQGGDTQYF.

There are a few counts of this clonotype. The chain couples TRBV20-1 to TRBJ1-1; D not resolved. Germline CDR1 DFQATT, CDR2 SNEGSKA (reference sequence). Trimming removed 4 bases at V and 6 bases at J, with 15 bases between. The CDR3 sequence is 13 residues long. The CDR3 here is CSAKRFRTSEAFF. The CDR3 DNA is TGCAGTGCTAAAAGATTCCGCACATCTGAAGCTTTCTTT.

J is TRBJ2-3 and V is TRBV7-2; D is possibly TRBD2 (6 bases). Trimming cost V 5 bases and J 4 bases, with 13 bases left between them. Germline V CDR1 and CDR2: SGHTA, FQGNSA. The CDR3 contains 14 residues. As DNA, the CDR3 is TGTGCCAGCAGCACTCGGGACTTTTCAGATACGCAGTATTTT. Translating gives CASSTRDFSDTQYF. The variable domain in full, completed from reference TRBV7-2 and TRBJ2-3, reads GAGVSQSPSNKVTEKGKDVELRCDPISGHTALYWYRQSLGQGLEFLIYFQGNSAPDKSGLPSDRFSAERTGGSVSTLTIQRTQQEDSAVYLCASSTRDFSDTQYFGPGTRLTVL.

The chain combines TRBV27 with TRBJ1-2, with TRBD1 as a possible D gene (6 bases). The CDR3 sequence is 12 residues long. The germline V and J ends were trimmed by 8 bases and 5 bases, with 12 bases remaining between them. CDR1 and CDR2 (germline): MNHEY, SMNVEV (reference sequence). Here the CDR3 reads CASWYREYGYTF. CDR3 DNA: TGTGCCAGCTGGTACAGGGAATATGGCTACACCTTC.

This clonotype turned up a few times. The chain couples TRBV7-3 to TRBJ2-3; possibly TRBD2 for D (6 bases). The CDR3 loop spans 14 amino acids. The ends were cut back, 5 bases at V and 14 bases at J, with 23 bases in the middle. CDR1 and CDR2 (germline): SGHTA, FQGTGA. CDR3 in DNA: TGTGCCAGCAGCCCCGGGGGAACCGGGACTCTGGTGTATTTT. Encoded protein: CASSPGGTGTLVYF. The full variable domain, in which reference TRBV7-3 and TRBJ2-3 provide the parts outside the CDR3, is GAGVSQTPSNKVTEKGKYVELRCDPISGHTALYWYRQSLGQGPEFLIYFQGTGAADDSGLPNDRFFAVRPEGSVSTLKIQRTERGDSAVYLCASSPGGTGTLVYFGPGTRLTVL.

This clonotype was picked up many times. The chain is built from TRBV12-3 or TRBV12-4 and TRBJ2-1, with TRBD2 matching over 8 bases. The CDR3 extends over 16 amino acids. J lost 0 bases, V lost 3 bases, and 4 bases had no gene match. CDR3: CASSLVSGDSYNEQFF. CDR3 bases: TGTGCCAGCAGTTTGGTTAGCGGGGACTCCTACAATGAGCAGTTCTTC.

This clonotype was counted ten times or more. The CDR3 bases are TGCGCCAGCAGCCGGGACCGTAACGAGCAGTACTTC. Protein sequence: CASSRDRNEQYF. The J gene is TRBJ2-7, the V gene TRBV5-1; either TRBD1 or TRBD2 may supply D (5 bases each). This CDR3 has 12 amino acids. The ends were cut back, 4 bases at V and 5 bases at J, with 10 bases in the middle. Per the germline V gene, CDR1 is SGHRS and CDR2 is YFSETQ.

Of note for this clonotype: This may come from a read error, since a much larger clone is one base off. The gene calls are TRBV6-5 and TRBJ2-1; no reliable D call. The V and J ends lost 6 bases and 13 bases respectively, with 16 bases between them. CDR3 size: 12 residues. CDR1 is MNHEY and CDR2 is SVGAGI in the germline V gene. In DNA, the CDR3 is TGTGCCAGCAGCCCCAGTTTGGAGACCCAGTTCTTC. Its translation is CASSPSLETQFF.

With respect to this clonotype: A junction boundary mismatches the germline segment, possibly from a read error. This rearrangement joins TRBV15 to TRBJ1-5; maybe TRBD1 (5 bases). Germline CDR1 LNHNV, CDR2 YYDKDF (reference sequence). This CDR3 has 14 amino acids. CDR3 DNA sequence: TGTGCCACCACCAGAGAACAGGACAATCAGCCCCAGCATTTT. It is translated as CATTREQDNQPQHF.

The chain couples TRBV7-2 to TRBJ2-7; 9 nucleotides align to TRBD1. CDR1 and CDR2 (germline): SGHTA, FQGNSA. This CDR3 has 15 amino acids. Unmatched junction bases numbered 7, after V lost 2 bases and J lost 5 bases. The CDR3 DNA reads TGTGCCAGCAGCTTATCCGGGACAGGGTTCGACGAGCAGTACTTC. It codes for CASSLSGTGFDEQYF.

Concerning this clonotype: One base away lies a much larger clone, so this may be a sequencing read error. V usage is TRBV10-3 and J usage is TRBJ2-1; 7 bases match TRBD2. This CDR3 has 16 residues. CDR1 is ENHRY and CDR2 is SYGVKD in the germline V gene. The DNA of the CDR3 is TGTGCCGTCAGTGAGTCATCGGCGGGGGAGTACAATGAGCAGTTCTTC. It translates to CAVSESSAGEYNEQFF.